What follows are 18 T cell receptor beta chains derived from one specimen sequenced in a study of T cell changes during pregnancy in multiple sclerosis. Using immunoSEQ multiplex PCR, the repertoire was profiled, and TCRdb retains in-frame clones only, with some absent. Of about 110,000 clones in the sample, 80% to 95% were seen once. The material was peripheral blood, obtained in the third trimester of pregnancy. The receptor source for this set is a female donor in good health, enrolled as a control in a pregnancy study.

This clone was counted a few times. This chain connects TRBV6-5 to TRBJ1-5; D is uncertain. The V end was cut by 0 bases, the J end by 1 base, with 10 bases between. Germline V gives CDR1 MNHEY, CDR2 SVGAGI. CDR3 length: 16 amino acids. This CDR3 reads CASSYSIPNSNQPQHF. CDR3 in DNA: TGTGCCAGCAGTTACTCCATTCCTAACAGCAATCAGCCCCAGCATTTT.

V gene TRBV2 combines with J gene TRBJ2-7, with TRBD1 matching over 9 bases. This CDR3 is 14 amino acids long. Per germline, CDR1 SNHLY and CDR2 FYNNEI. The V gene end was trimmed by 4 bases and the J gene end by 6 bases; junction bases not matched to a gene: 7. CDR3 sequence (DNA): TGTGCCAGCAGTGGGACAGGGGATTGGGTCGAGCAGTACTTC. Protein product: CASSGTGDWVEQYF.

This clone has a single count. This chain connects TRBV5-1 to TRBJ1-2, with 10 bases identical to TRBD1. The germline V gene encodes CDR1 SGHRS and CDR2 YFSETQ. The CDR3 contains 15 residues. With V trimmed by 0 bases and J by 2 bases, 1 base remained unmatched. In nucleotides, the CDR3 is TGCGCCAGCAGCTTGGGACAGGGGGCCAACTATGGCTACACCTTC. This translates into CASSLGQGANYGYTF. The full variable domain, with the rest looked up from reference TRBV5-1 and TRBJ1-2, is KAGVTQTPRYLIKTRGQQVTLSCSPISGHRSVSWYQQTPGQGLQFLFEYFSETQRNKGNFPGRFSGRQFSNSRSEMNVSTLELGDSALYLCASSLGQGANYGYTFGSGTRLTVV.

The chain has TRBV18 and TRBJ2-1; maybe TRBD2 (5 bases). Per the germline V gene, CDR1 is KGHSH and CDR2 is LQKENI. The CDR3 totals 19 residues. V shed 0 bases and J shed 3 bases, with 21 bases lying between them. Here the CDR3 reads CASSPPTGELRTYYNEQFF. DNA of the CDR3: TGTGCCAGCTCACCACCGACCGGGGAATTGCGAACCTACTACAATGAGCAGTTCTTC.

The table lists this clone with a few counts. The rearrangement links TRBV19 to TRBJ1-1; 8 bases match TRBD1. Germline lookup yields CDR1 LNHDA and CDR2 SQIVND (reference sequence). The CDR3 totals 15 residues. V was clipped by 5 bases and J by 1 base; unmatched bases: 6. The CDR3 nucleotides read TGTGCCAGTAGTGTCGGACAGGGAAAGAACACTGAAGCTTTCTTT. Translating it yields CASSVGQGKNTEAFF.

The V call is TRBV6-5, the J call TRBJ1-1, with a weak D call TRBD1 (5 bases). Per germline, CDR1 MNHEY and CDR2 SVGAGI. The CDR3 length is 13 residues. V lost 8 bases and J 1 base, leaving 11 bases between the germline ends. Here the CDR3 DNA reads TGTGCCAGCCAGACAGAGACGAACACTGAAGCTTTCTTT. Translated: CASQTETNTEAFF.

The chain uses TRBV5-6 and TRBJ2-3; 7 bases match TRBD1. The J segment lost 3 bases and the V segment lost 3 bases, leaving 10 bases of the junction unmatched. Germline CDR1 SGHDT, CDR2 YYEEEE. There are 16 residues in the CDR3. The CDR3 DNA reads TGTGCCAGCAGCTCCCTCGCAGGGGGTAGTACAGATACGCAGTATTTT. This gives the protein CASSSLAGGSTDTQYF.

The chain carries TRBV5-1 and TRBJ2-3; D not resolved. The germline V gene encodes CDR1 SGHRS and CDR2 YFSETQ. This CDR3 is 12 amino acids long. V was clipped by 5 bases and J by 0 bases, with 4 bases between them. The CDR3 DNA is TGCGCCAGCAGAACTAGCACAGATACGCAGTATTTT. Its protein is CASRTSTDTQYF.

The V call is TRBV9, the J call TRBJ2-5; perhaps TRBD2 as D (6 bases). The V gene's germline CDR1 is SGDLS and CDR2 YYNGEE. V gave up 4 bases and J gave up 4 bases, with 20 bases separating them. The CDR3 totals 16 residues. The CDR3 coding sequence is TGTGCCAGCAGCCCTACCGGGACTCCCGGTATAGAGACCCAGTACTTC. Protein product: CASSPTGTPGIETQYF.

CDR3 nucleotide sequence: TGTGCCAGCAACTCCGAGAACACCGGGGAGCTGTTTTTT. Translation: CASNSENTGELFF. The chain combines TRBV11-3 with TRBJ2-2, with no clear D. Trimming took 7 bases from V and 1 from J, leaving 7 bases between them. Per the germline V gene, CDR1 is SGHNT and CDR2 is YENEEA. The CDR3 totals 13 residues.

The chain links TRBV6-5 to TRBJ2-7; 11 positions agree with TRBD1. CDR1 and CDR2 (germline): MNHEY, SVGAGI. The CDR3 contains 15 residues. After removal of 7 bases from V and 3 bases from J, the junction contained 8 bases not matched to a gene. The CDR3 region has the DNA TGTGCCAGCACCTCCCCCGGGACAGGGGGCTACGAGCAGTACTTC. Its translation is CASTSPGTGGYEQYF.

This clone was seen a few times. J is TRBJ1-4 and V is TRBV4-2; D not certain. Germline V gene data show CDR1 as LGHNA and CDR2 as YNFKEQ. With 0 bases removed from V and 3 bases from J, the gap between germline ends came to 11 bases. This CDR3 is 16 amino acids long. The CDR3 DNA reads TGTGCCAGCAGCCAAGATCGAGATGCGGCTAATGAAAAACTGTTTTTT. Amino acid sequence: CASSQDRDAANEKLFF.

The chain has TRBV7-2 and TRBJ1-2, with 11 bases matching TRBD1. V lost 1 base to trimming and J lost 5 bases; unmatched junction nucleotides: 3. The CDR3 totals 15 residues. CDR1 SGHTA and CDR2 FQGNSA come from the germline V gene. This CDR3 reads CASSLGGTGGYGYTF. Written as DNA, the CDR3 is TGTGCCAGCAGCTTAGGAGGGACAGGGGGGTATGGCTACACCTTC.

The rearrangement uses TRBV30 and TRBJ2-7, with 10 bases matching TRBD1. The V segment lost 0 bases and the J segment 5 bases; nucleotides outside the gene matches: 4. The length of the CDR3 is 14 residues. CDR1 is GTSNPN, CDR2 SVGIG, per germline (reference sequence). The CDR3 DNA reads as TGTGCCTGGAGTGTTCGGGACAGGGGCCACGAGCAGTACTTC. This encodes CAWSVRDRGHEQYF.

The CDR3 nucleotides read TGTGCCAGCAGTGACTATTGGACAGGGGAAACCGGGGAGCTGTTTTTT. Encoded protein: CASSDYWTGETGELFF. The chain uses TRBV6-4 and TRBJ2-2, with 9 bases lining up with TRBD1. V lost 1 base to trimming and J lost 5 bases; unmatched junction nucleotides: 5. Germline V CDR1 and CDR2: MRHNA, SNTAGT. CDR3 size: 16 residues.

The rearrangement uses TRBV4-3 and TRBJ2-1; D call uncertain. The CDR3 has 15 residues. Trimming left V 1 base short and J 10 bases short, with 17 bases between. Germline assignment: CDR1 LGHNA and CDR2 YSLEER. The CDR3 region is CASSQGITTTGEQFF. The DNA for the CDR3 is TGCGCCAGCAGCCAAGGTATAACGACAACTGGGGAGCAGTTCTTC.

The gene calls are TRBV19 and TRBJ2-3; 7 bases align to TRBD2. CDR1 LNHDA and CDR2 SQIVND come from the germline V gene (reference sequence). Unmatched junction bases numbered 9, after V lost 4 bases and J lost 5 bases. This CDR3 comprises 15 residues. The CDR3 loop is CASSRSGDQGDTQYF. CDR3 DNA sequence: TGTGCCAGTAGTAGAAGCGGGGATCAAGGAGATACGCAGTATTTT.

This rearrangement joins TRBV9 to TRBJ2-2; D might be TRBD2 (6 bases). Trimming removed 8 bases at V and 5 bases at J, with 13 bases between. This CDR3 has 13 residues. Germline V gene data show CDR1 as SGDLS and CDR2 as YYNGEE. This chain's CDR3 is CASGDLTTGELFF. In DNA form, the CDR3 reads TGTGCCAGTGGGGACTTAACAACCGGGGAGCTGTTTTTT.